This passage covers 7 T cell receptor beta chains from one sample sequenced in a study of CD8+ T cells in alopecia areata. Extracted from the samples, RNA was reverse transcribed into cDNA to serve as the sequencing template. The table came from immunoSEQ multiplex PCR; TCRdb's copy has only in-frame clones and leaves some out. The sample holds roughly 200,000 clones, around 58% seen once. This sample's treatment: oral pan-JAK inhibitor, 5-10 mg twice daily. The sample here was CD8+ T cells sorted from blood, taken at week 24, from a patient treated with tofacitinib. The receptors stem from a human donor with alopecia areata.

This chain joins TRBV11-3 and TRBJ2-1; 7 nucleotides agree with TRBD1. Per the germline V gene, CDR1 is SGHNT and CDR2 is YENEEA. Germline trimming cut 1 base from V and 7 bases from J; bases unmatched to any gene: 19. The CDR3 runs 19 residues. The CDR3 bases are TGTGCCAGCAGCTTAGTAGTGGGAGACAGGGATTACAATTGGAATGAGCAGTTCTTC. Translated: CASSLVVGDRDYNWNEQFF.

The genes are TRBV5-6 and TRBJ2-1; TRBD2 agrees at 7 bases. CDR1 and CDR2 (germline): SGHDT, YYEEEE. J was trimmed by 5 bases and V by 3 bases; bases with no gene match: 8. CDR3 length: 15 amino acids. The CDR3 region has the DNA TGTGCCAGCAGCTGGACGGAAGCGGGGAACAATGAGCAGTTCTTC. Protein sequence: CASSWTEAGNNEQFF.

CDR3 sequence: CASSFYRGQNGYTF. The CDR3 DNA is TGTGCCAGCAGCTTCTACAGGGGGCAGAATGGCTACACCTTC. J is TRBJ1-2 and V is TRBV13, with 9 bases that match TRBD1. The germline gives CDR1 PRHDT, CDR2 FYEKMQ (reference sequence). The CDR3 is 14 residues long. V lost 3 bases and J lost 6; bases outside the gene matches: 5. Supplemented by reference TRBV13 and TRBJ1-2, the full variable domain reads AAGVIQSPRHLIKEKRETATLKCYPIPRHDTVYWYQQGPGQDPQFLISFYEKMQSDKGSIPDRFSAQQFSDYHSELNMSSLELGDSALYFCASSFYRGQNGYTFGSGTRLTVV.

The V and J genes are TRBV29-1 and TRBJ2-7; D is possibly TRBD1 (6 bases). The V end lost 1 base, the J end lost 4 bases, and 11 bases lay between the germline ends. The CDR3 sequence is 13 residues long. Germline loops: CDR1 SQVTM, CDR2 ANQGSEA. This CDR3 reads CSVEATGTYEQYF. The CDR3 coding sequence is TGCAGCGTTGAAGCGACAGGAACATACGAGCAGTACTTC.

This clone came up once. The chain uses TRBV5-6 and TRBJ2-7; 7 bases align to TRBD1. CDR3 length equals 14 residues. Germline-derived CDR1 and CDR2 are SGHDT and YYEEEE. V was clipped by 4 bases and J by 3 bases; unmatched bases: 7. The CDR3 sequence is CASSGLGTDYEQYF. The CDR3 DNA follows: TGTGCCAGCAGCGGACTCGGGACAGACTACGAGCAGTACTTC.

The CDR3 loop reads CAWSGEDYGYTF. CDR3 nucleotides: TGTGCCTGGAGTGGGGAGGACTATGGCTACACCTTC. The rearrangement links TRBV30 to TRBJ1-2; D ambiguous. The ends were cut back, 1 base at V and 3 bases at J, with 6 bases in the middle. The germline V gene encodes CDR1 GTSNPN and CDR2 SVGIG (reference sequence). CDR3 size: 12 residues.

The V call is TRBV10-3, the J call TRBJ1-2, with D hard to call. Germline CDR1 and CDR2: ENHRY and SYGVKD. Deletions cut 5 bases from V and 3 bases from J, with 19 bases between. The CDR3 loop spans 16 amino acids. The CDR3 coding sequence is TGTGCCATCAGTTCGCCGGATGGACGGCTTTACTATGGCTACACCTTC. Translation gives CAISSPDGRLYYGYTF.